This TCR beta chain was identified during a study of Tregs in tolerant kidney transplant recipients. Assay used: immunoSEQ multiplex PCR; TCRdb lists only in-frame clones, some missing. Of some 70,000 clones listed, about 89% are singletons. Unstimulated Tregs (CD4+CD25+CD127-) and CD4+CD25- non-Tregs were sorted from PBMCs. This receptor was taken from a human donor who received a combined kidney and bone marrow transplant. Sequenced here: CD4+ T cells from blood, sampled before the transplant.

This chain's CDR3 is CASSPKGRGTSGNEQFF. As DNA, the CDR3 is TGTGCCAGCAGCCCGAAGGGCAGGGGGACGAGCGGGAATGAGCAGTTCTTC. This chain joins TRBV7-3 and TRBJ2-1, with D perhaps TRBD1 (7 bases). Germline V lookup: CDR1 SGHTA, CDR2 FQGTGA. Trimming removed 5 bases from V and 7 bases from J, with 24 bases in between. The CDR3 covers 17 residues.